This TCR beta chain was found in a study of T cells in narcolepsy. Broader study findings: Healthy controls reportedly lacked the autoreactive clonotypes serially found in patients' blood.

As regards this clone: The antigen is undetermined.

Sequencing used immunoSEQ multiplex PCR; TCRdb keeps in-frame clones, though not all of them. The table records 27,000 or so clones, roughly four fifths of them present only once. Germline CDR1 is LNHDA and CDR2 is SQIVND (reference sequence). The CDR3 loop spans 13 amino acids. V was shortened by 5 bases and J by 1 base, with 8 bases between the two germline ends. This clonotype was sampled from a human donor with narcolepsy. The V and J genes are TRBV19 and TRBJ1-2, with a weak D call TRBD1 (5 bases). The material sequenced was CD45RA- memory CD4+ T cells from PBMCs. For the CDR3, the DNA is TGTGCCAGTAGTGGGGCAAGTAACTATGGCTACACCTTC. Translated, it gives CASSGASNYGYTF.